This is a list of T cell receptor beta chains from one sample in a study of T cells in Graves' hyperthyroidism and ophthalmopathy. TCRdb ran MiXCR on the multiplex PCR reads and lists one entry per CDR3 protein. The data show around 340,000 distinct CDR3 sequences, with about 14% seen just once and about 26% held by the top ten. Sequenced sample: blood. These receptors were obtained from a woman aged 25 to 45 with Graves' hyperthyroidism. Both conserved end residues are part of each CDR3. The D gene is left open where the match is weak. Clone size is not always given. Where it is, it says once, few, many or a class for expanded clones.

.,TRBV28,TRBJ2-1,.,TGTGCCAGCAGATTCAGCCCTTTGAACAATGAGCAGTTCTTC,CASRFSPLNNEQFF
many,TRBV28,TRBJ2-7,.,TGTGCCAGCAGTCCCACAGGGACATGGGACTCCGCCGAGCAGTACTTC,CASSPTGTWDSAEQYF
few,TRBV20-1,TRBJ2-1,.,TGCAGTGCTAGAATCGGGGAGCAGTTCTTC,CSARIGEQFF
many,TRBV5-1,TRBJ1-1,TRBD1,TGCGCCAGCAGCTTGCCAGGGGGGGAAGCTTTCTTT,CASSLPGGEAFF
.,TRBV5-5,TRBJ1-2,.,TGTGCCAGCAGCTTGTGGCAGGAGAACTATGGCTACACCTTC,CASSLWQENYGYTF
.,TRBV7-8,TRBJ2-1,.,TGTGCCAGCAGCAAAAGAGGTGAGCAGTTCTTC,CASSKRGEQFF
few,TRBV19,TRBJ1-5,.,TGTGCCAGTAGTATTATGGGAGGGCAAGACAGACATAGCAATCAGCCCCAGCATTTT,CASSIMGGQDRHSNQPQHF
.,TRBV10-3,TRBJ2-3,.,TGTGCCATCAGTGAGAGAGGGGAATTCACAGATACGCAGTATTTT,CAISERGEFTDTQYF
many,TRBV30,TRBJ2-1,TRBD2,TGTGCCTGGAGCGGGCCGGGGAGGGCCAATGAGCAGTTCTTC,CAWSGPGRANEQFF
few,TRBV29-1,TRBJ2-5,.,TGCAGCGTTGACCCTATGGGGAGCGCTGAAGAGACCCAGTACTTC,CSVDPMGSAEETQYF